This TCR beta chain was sequenced in a study of blood T cell repertoires in COVID-19. Study overall: Acute and convalescent COVID-19 samples came from the United States, Italy and Spain.

This CDR3 spans 15 amino acids. Germline CDR1 SGHRS, CDR2 YFSETQ. V was clipped by 3 bases and J by 6 bases, with 15 bases between them. Under the authors' procedure: Reference gene primer amplification yielded estimated nucleated cell counts. Measured with immunoSEQ multiplex PCR; TCRdb has only the in-frame clones, and not every one. V and J calls and clone size follow that table, whereas D and trimming were derived from the DNA. This sample has about 88,000 clones, with more than 75% found just once. The V gene is TRBV5-1, the J gene TRBJ2-2, with D perhaps TRBD1 (5 bases). This clonotype was obtained from a woman between 65 and 79 years old with acute or convalescent COVID-19. The sequencing sample was made of peripheral blood. The CDR3 protein is CASSYQTVLPGELFF. The CDR3 region has the DNA TGCGCCAGCAGCTACCAGACAGTCCTGCCCGGGGAGCTGTTTTTT.